Here is one T cell receptor beta chain with its context. J lost 4 bases, V lost 7 bases, and 15 bases had no gene match. This CDR3 has 18 residues. Germline V gives CDR1 KGHDR, CDR2 SFDVKD. The data belong to a study of control samples from healthy donors and cancer patients. Some clones are missing from TCRdb's copy, which holds only in-frame ones; the method was immunoSEQ multiplex PCR. The table has around 58,000 clones, roughly 86% seen once. This chain connects TRBV24-1 to TRBJ2-1; 10 bases align to TRBD1. The specimen was blood. The receptor comes from a man in his fifties in good health. The CDR3 nucleotides are TGTGCCACCAGCCTTAGTAACCGACAGGGGGCGCCGTACAATGAGCAGTTCTTC. Amino acids: CATSLSNRQGAPYNEQFF.